This T cell receptor (beta chain) is drawn from a study of blood T cell repertoires in COVID-19. CDR3 length: 14 amino acids. V lost 9 bases and J lost 7, with 18 bases in between. Per the germline V gene, CDR1 is MNHEY and CDR2 is SMNVEV (reference sequence). Measured with immunoSEQ multiplex PCR; TCRdb has only the in-frame clones, and not every one. The sample yields 350,000 or so clones, 85% to 90% seen once. The rearrangement links TRBV27 to TRBJ2-2; no firm D call. The sequence came from a man aged 18 to 30 with active or convalescent COVID-19. Sequencing was carried out using peripheral blood. The chain's CDR3 is CASAYVAVGGELFF. CDR3 DNA: TGTGCCAGTGCCTATGTGGCGGTGGGCGGGGAGCTGTTTTTT.